What follows are 31 T cell receptor beta chains derived from one specimen sequenced in a study of CD8 T cells in Susac syndrome. The RNA, roughly 0.45 to 1 ug, was put through reverse transcription using random hexamers. MiXCR, run by TCRdb on the immunoSEQ multiplex PCR reads, gives a single entry per CDR3 protein. The profile shows about 200,000 distinct CDR3 sequences, 80% to 95% of them singletons. The sequenced sample was CD8+ T cells from PBMCs. The receptor source for this set is a human donor with multiple sclerosis.

This sequence joins TRBV5-1 and TRBJ2-1, with TRBD2 identical over 9 bases. Germline loops: CDR1 SGHRS, CDR2 YFSETQ. The CDR3 sequence is 14 residues long. V trimming: 5 bases; J trimming: 5 bases; junction bases outside the gene matches: 5. This CDR3 reads CASSFSGSHNEQFF. The CDR3 coding sequence is TGCGCCAGCAGTTTTAGCGGGAGCCACAATGAGCAGTTCTTC.

The V gene is TRBV9, the J gene TRBJ2-1; D remains ambiguous. CDR1 is SGDLS, CDR2 YYNGEE, per germline. V lost 4 bases and J lost 6, with 8 bases in between. CDR3 length: 12 amino acids. CDR3: CASSLPSNEQFF. CDR3 nucleotides: TGTGCCAGCAGCCTCCCTTCCAATGAGCAGTTCTTC.

This chain links TRBV7-9 with TRBJ2-1, with 13 nucleotides matching TRBD2. After removal of 4 bases from V and 4 bases from J, the junction contained 4 bases not matched to a gene. This CDR3 is built from 16 residues. Germline V lookup: CDR1 SEHNR, CDR2 FQNEAQ (reference sequence). The CDR3 sequence is CASSYLLAGGYNEQFF. CDR3 coding DNA: TGTGCCAGCAGCTACCTACTAGCGGGAGGGTACAATGAGCAGTTCTTC.

The V and J genes are TRBV7-8 and TRBJ1-2; D is undetermined. Trimming stripped 5 bases from V and 5 bases from J, with 18 bases between. Germline CDR1 is SGHVS and CDR2 is FQNEAQ. The CDR3 has 15 residues. The chain's CDR3 is CASSLRGGNLYGYTF. The CDR3 DNA reads as TGTGCCAGCAGCCTTCGGGGAGGGAATCTTTATGGCTACACCTTC.

This chain joins TRBV27 and TRBJ1-5; D is perhaps TRBD1 (5 bases). This CDR3 region has 12 residues. Germline assignment: CDR1 MNHEY and CDR2 SMNVEV (reference sequence). V gave up 6 bases and J gave up 9 bases, with 12 bases separating them. CDR3 bases: TGTGCCAGCAGGACGGGGGGTAGGCCCCAGCATTTT. This codes for CASRTGGRPQHF.

The chain is built from TRBV30 and TRBJ2-7, with TRBD1 identical over 9 bases. This CDR3 is 15 amino acids long. Germline V lookup: CDR1 GTSNPN, CDR2 SVGIG (reference sequence). J was trimmed by 4 bases and V by 5 bases; bases with no gene match: 12. CDR3: CAWGGSGTGYYEQYF. CDR3 in DNA: TGTGCCTGGGGAGGATCCGGGACAGGGTATTACGAGCAGTACTTC.

The chain links TRBV29-1 to TRBJ1-2; a possible D gene is TRBD1 (5 bases). Germline V gene lookup returns CDR1 SQVTM and CDR2 ANQGSEA. The CDR3 length is 12 residues. V gave up 4 bases and J gave up 8 bases, with 14 bases separating them. CDR3 region: CSVVRGGAGYTF. The CDR3 DNA reads TGCAGCGTTGTTAGGGGAGGGGCCGGCTACACCTTC. The complete variable domain, with remaining parts taken from reference TRBV29-1 and TRBJ1-2, reads SAVISQKPSRDICQRGTSLTIQCQVDSQVTMMFWYRQQPGQSLTLIATANQGSEATYESGFVIDKFPISRPNLTFSTLTVSNMSPEDSSIYLCSVVRGGAGYTFGSGTRLTVV.

This clonotype was found once. The J gene is TRBJ1-1, the V gene TRBV3-1, with no clear D. The V end lost 1 base, the J end lost 3 bases, and 15 bases lay between the germline ends. The germline V gene has CDR1 LGHDT and CDR2 YNNKEL (reference sequence). This CDR3 spans 16 amino acids. This chain's CDR3 is CASSQGATKPYTEAFF. In DNA form, the CDR3 reads TGTGCCAGCAGCCAAGGGGCAACTAAACCTTACACTGAAGCTTTCTTT.

The chain links TRBV5-4 to TRBJ2-1, with TRBD2 as a possible D gene (5 bases). The germline V and J ends were trimmed by 0 bases and 0 bases, with 16 bases remaining between them. Germline V gives CDR1 SGHNT, CDR2 YYREEE (reference sequence). The CDR3 is 18 amino acids. CDR3 sequence: CASSLGVLDLSSYNEQFF. Here the CDR3 DNA reads TGTGCCAGCAGCTTGGGGGTACTAGACCTTAGCTCCTACAATGAGCAGTTCTTC.

This CDR3 reads CASSYGSTGDIEQFF. CDR3 DNA sequence: TGTGCCAGCAGTTACGGATCAACTGGGGATATTGAGCAGTTCTTC. J is TRBJ2-1 and V is TRBV6-2 or TRBV6-3; D is uncertain. The V end was cut by 2 bases, the J end by 9 bases, with 17 bases between. Looked up from germline, CDR1 is MNHEY and CDR2 is SVGEGT. The CDR3 contains 15 residues.

Only a few counts were recorded for this clonotype. The genes are TRBV29-1 and TRBJ2-1, with a possible D match to TRBD2 (5 bases). There are 14 residues in the CDR3. In germline, CDR1 is SQVTM, CDR2 ANQGSEA. V lost 2 bases and J lost 4, with 12 bases in between. CDR3 sequence (DNA): TGCAGCGTTGAATTCGGGGTGGAGTACAATGAGCAGTTCTTC. This sequence encodes CSVEFGVEYNEQFF.

This clonotype appeared a single time. The rearrangement links TRBV6-6 to TRBJ1-5; D remains unclear. The germline V gene encodes CDR1 MNHNY and CDR2 SVGAGI (reference sequence). CDR3 length: 13 residues. V was trimmed by 6 bases and J by 7 bases, leaving 13 bases between them. CDR3 sequence: CASSLPASQPQHF. The CDR3 nucleotides are TGTGCCAGCAGCCTACCGGCTAGCCAGCCCCAGCATTTT.

The gene calls are TRBV29-1 and TRBJ1-2, with a possible D match to TRBD1 (5 bases). Trimming stripped 6 bases from V and 6 bases from J, with 17 bases between. CDR1 is SQVTM, CDR2 ANQGSEA, per germline. The CDR3 runs 13 residues. The CDR3 sequence: CSVTTWGLDGYTF. In DNA form, the CDR3 reads TGCAGCGTGACCACCTGGGGGTTAGATGGCTACACCTTC.

The chain carries TRBV12-3 or TRBV12-4 and TRBJ2-5; D uncertain. This CDR3 spans 14 amino acids. The germline V and J ends were trimmed by 3 bases and 2 bases, with 10 bases remaining between them. CDR3 region: CASSLVDGQETQYF. The CDR3 nucleotides are TGTGCCAGCAGTTTGGTAGATGGGCAAGAGACCCAGTACTTC.

This chain joins TRBV12-3 or TRBV12-4 and TRBJ1-1; tentatively, D is TRBD1 (6 bases). Trimming shortened V by 4 bases and J by 4 bases, and 16 bases separated the two germline ends. CDR3 length: 15 amino acids. CDR3 residues: CASSSRTVWGTEAFF. The DNA for the CDR3 is TGTGCCAGCAGTTCACGGACAGTCTGGGGCACTGAAGCTTTCTTT.

The chain joins TRBV7-8 to TRBJ2-5, with 10 positions matching TRBD1. Germline V CDR1 and CDR2: SGHVS, FQNEAQ. V dropped 0 bases and J dropped 5; count of bases not matched to a gene: 6. The CDR3 is 16 residues long. The CDR3 DNA reads TGTGCCAGCAGCTTAGCCCATGGACAGGGGGTGGAGACCCAGTACTTC. Translated, it gives CASSLAHGQGVETQYF.

This chain connects TRBV7-9 to TRBJ2-5, with D unclear. CDR1 and CDR2 (germline): SEHNR, FQNEAQ (reference sequence). This CDR3 region has 13 residues. The V and J ends lost 5 bases and 5 bases respectively, with 12 bases between them. The DNA of the CDR3 is TGTGCCAGCAGCGGGCCTCCCCAGGAGACCCAGTACTTC. Protein: CASSGPPQETQYF.

CDR3 DNA: TGTGCCTGGGGGGGGAGTTGGGGCTACACCTTC. This sequence encodes CAWGGSWGYTF. The genes are TRBV30 and TRBJ1-2; tentatively, D is TRBD1 (5 bases). Germline assignment: CDR1 GTSNPN and CDR2 SVGIG (reference sequence). The CDR3 covers 11 residues. Trimming took off 5 bases at V and 8 bases at J, with 12 bases between the two ends.

The J gene is TRBJ2-7, the V gene TRBV7-3, with 7 bases that match TRBD2. Per germline, CDR1 SGHTA and CDR2 FQGTGA. The CDR3 totals 13 residues. After removal of 1 base from V and 5 bases from J, the junction contained 2 bases not matched to a gene. This CDR3 is CASSLMGGDEQYF. CDR3 nucleotide sequence: TGTGCCAGCAGCTTAATGGGGGGGGACGAGCAGTACTTC.

The chain recombines TRBV18 with TRBJ2-3, with D perhaps given as TRBD1 or TRBD2 (5 bases each). V lost 1 base, J lost 4 bases, and 15 bases lay in between. CDR3 length: 16 amino acids. The germline V gene has CDR1 KGHSH and CDR2 LQKENI. This chain's CDR3 is CASSPHRDGLADTQYF. In DNA form, the CDR3 reads TGTGCCAGCTCACCACATCGGGACGGGCTTGCAGATACGCAGTATTTT.

V gene TRBV7-6 combines with J gene TRBJ2-1; the D is unclear. Germline lookup yields CDR1 SGHVS and CDR2 FNYEAQ. The CDR3 extends over 16 amino acids. Trimming stripped 5 bases from V and 0 bases from J, with 14 bases between. The CDR3 DNA is TGTGCCAGCAGCAGACTGCGACTGGACTCCTACAATGAGCAGTTCTTC. This codes for CASSRLRLDSYNEQFF. Drawing the rest from reference TRBV7-6 and TRBJ2-1, the complete variable domain is GAGVSQSPRYKVTKRGQDVALRCDPISGHVSLYWYRQALGQGPEFLTYFNYEAQQDKSGLPNDRFSAERPEGSISTLTIQRTEQRDSAMYRCASSRLRLDSYNEQFFGPGTRLTVL.

The rearrangement uses TRBV6-5 and TRBJ2-7; D remains ambiguous. This CDR3 is 15 amino acids long. Trimming pared 6 bases from V and 1 base from J, leaving 16 bases between. Germline V lookup: CDR1 MNHEY, CDR2 SVGAGI. CDR3 region: CASSPGRTNSYEQYF. CDR3 nucleotide sequence: TGTGCCAGCAGCCCGGGCAGGACGAATTCCTACGAGCAGTACTTC.

In nucleotides, the CDR3 is TGTGCCAGCAGTTACTCGATCGATATTCAGTCGGACACTGAAGCTTTCTTT. Protein sequence: CASSYSIDIQSDTEAFF. The rearrangement uses TRBV6-5 and TRBJ1-1, with unresolved D. The CDR3 contains 17 residues. The germline CDR1 and CDR2 sequences are MNHEY and SVGAGI. The V and J ends lost 0 bases and 3 bases respectively, with 17 bases between them.

The chain carries TRBV2 and TRBJ2-2, with D possibly TRBD2 on 5 matching bases. Trimming took 6 bases from V and 1 from J, leaving 15 bases between them. The CDR3 runs to 16 residues. Germline V gene data show CDR1 as SNHLY and CDR2 as FYNNEI. The CDR3 loop reads CASRAPPGLNTGELFF. The DNA of the CDR3 is TGTGCCAGCAGAGCACCCCCGGGGTTGAACACCGGGGAGCTGTTTTTT.

The chain is built from TRBV27 and TRBJ2-1, with D maybe TRBD1 (6 bases). Trimming took 5 bases from V and 7 from J, leaving 15 bases between them. Germline loops: CDR1 MNHEY, CDR2 SMNVEV (reference sequence). This CDR3 contains 14 residues. CDR3: CASSTATGLNEQFF. Written as DNA, the CDR3 is TGTGCCAGCAGTACAGCGACAGGTCTGAATGAGCAGTTCTTC.

The sample holds one count of this clonotype. The J gene is TRBJ2-3, the V gene TRBV20-1; D perhaps matches TRBD1 (5 bases). V was clipped by 0 bases and J by 5 bases, with 18 bases between them. The CDR3 is 16 residues long. Germline lookup yields CDR1 DFQATT and CDR2 SNEGSKA (reference sequence). Here the CDR3 DNA reads TGCAGTGCTAGAGATCTTGACAGTTTGATGGGAGATACGCAGTATTTT. It translates to CSARDLDSLMGDTQYF.

The rearrangement joins TRBV6-5 to TRBJ2-1; D is unclear. The length of the CDR3 is 13 residues. Between the trimmed V and J ends, which lost 5 bases and 5 bases, there was a span of 10 bases. CDR1 and CDR2 (germline): MNHEY, SVGAGI. The CDR3 spells CASSAQTNNEQFF. In nucleotides, the CDR3 is TGTGCCAGCAGTGCACAGACAAACAATGAGCAGTTCTTC.

The gene calls are TRBV6-5 and TRBJ2-1, with TRBD1 identical over 9 bases. The CDR3 is 15 residues long. The V gene's germline CDR1 is MNHEY and CDR2 SVGAGI. The J segment lost 4 bases and the V segment lost 5 bases, leaving 6 bases of the junction unmatched. CDR3 residues: CASSQGQGEYNEQFF. CDR3 nucleotides: TGTGCCAGCAGTCAGGGACAGGGCGAATACAATGAGCAGTTCTTC.

This chain links TRBV20-1 with TRBJ2-1, with 8 bases that match TRBD2. This CDR3 spans 14 amino acids. J lost 4 bases, V lost 3 bases, and 5 bases had no gene match. Germline CDR1 is DFQATT and CDR2 is SNEGSKA (reference sequence). The CDR3 reads CSASLAGGYNEQFF. CDR3 in DNA: TGCAGTGCTAGCCTTGCGGGGGGATACAATGAGCAGTTCTTC.

The chain has TRBV29-1 and TRBJ2-1, with D possibly being TRBD1 (5 bases). This CDR3 spans 10 amino acids. The germline V gene has CDR1 SQVTM and CDR2 ANQGSEA. The V gene lost 3 bases and the J gene lost 9 bases, with 6 bases spanning the gap. The CDR3 loop is CSVEGPEQFF. Here the CDR3 DNA reads TGCAGCGTTGAGGGGCCTGAGCAGTTCTTC.

The chain links TRBV4-2 to TRBJ2-7; perhaps TRBD1 as D (6 bases). Germline-derived CDR1 and CDR2 are LGHNA and YNFKEQ. The V end lost 0 bases, the J end lost 2 bases, and 14 bases lay between the germline ends. This CDR3 contains 16 residues. The CDR3 protein is CASSQDDGTSTYEQYF. The CDR3 DNA is TGTGCCAGCAGCCAAGATGACGGGACATCTACCTACGAGCAGTACTTC.